Presented here are 24 T cell receptor beta chains from one specimen sequenced in a study of blood T cell repertoires in COVID-19. Libraries were prepared by immunoSEQ multiplex PCR; TCRdb keeps only in-frame clonotypes and omits some of them. Altogether about 300,000 clones are present, approximately 85% being singletons, with the ten largest covering 13%. The sample comprised peripheral blood. Every receptor here comes from a human donor in a cohort sampled during active COVID-19.

V gene TRBV7-2 combines with J gene TRBJ2-1; the match to TRBD2 covers 10 bases. The trim removed 5 bases at V and 8 bases at J, leaving 6 bases unmatched. Germline CDR1 is SGHTA and CDR2 is FQGNSA. The CDR3 runs 14 residues. CDR3 sequence: CASSQGLAGDEQFF. The CDR3 region has the DNA TGTGCCAGCAGCCAGGGGCTAGCGGGAGATGAGCAGTTCTTC.

The rearrangement links TRBV29-1 to TRBJ2-6; 10 bases match TRBD2. This CDR3 has 18 amino acids. V lost 0 bases, J lost 1 base, and 6 bases stayed unmatched. CDR1 SQVTM and CDR2 ANQGSEA come from the germline V gene. The DNA for the CDR3 is TGCAGCGTTGAAGATCGGAGCGGGAGGGCGTCTGGGGCCAACGTCCTGACTTTC. Its translation is CSVEDRSGRASGANVLTF.

The chain has TRBV6-2 or TRBV6-3 and TRBJ2-3; 10 bases are a match to TRBD2. This CDR3 is 15 amino acids long. After removal of 2 bases from V and 2 bases from J, the junction contained 1 base not matched to a gene. The germline CDR1 and CDR2 sequences are MNHEY and SVGEGT. DNA of the CDR3: TGTGCCAGCAGTTACGGACTAGCGGACACAGATACGCAGTATTTT. Translated, it gives CASSYGLADTDTQYF.

The chain links TRBV19 to TRBJ1-5; 10 positions match TRBD1. Germline CDR1 LNHDA, CDR2 SQIVND (reference sequence). The V segment lost 7 bases and the J segment 3 bases; nucleotides outside the gene matches: 6. The CDR3 runs to 15 residues. For the CDR3, the DNA is TGTGCCAGTAACTCCGGGACAGGGGTCAATCAGCCCCAGCATTTT. It codes for CASNSGTGVNQPQHF.

V and J are TRBV25-1 and TRBJ1-3, with D possibly matching TRBD1 (6 bases). The CDR3 length is 17 residues. V lost 1 base and J 4 bases, leaving 17 bases between the germline ends. Germline lookup yields CDR1 MGHDK and CDR2 SYGVNS. CDR3 sequence: CASSEFGAGTQGNTIYF. CDR3 bases: TGTGCCAGCAGTGAATTCGGGGCTGGGACACAAGGAAACACCATATATTTT.

V usage is TRBV5-1 and J usage is TRBJ2-1; 8 bases fit TRBD2. This CDR3 has 13 amino acids. The trim removed 3 bases at V and 15 bases at J, leaving 11 bases unmatched. In germline, CDR1 is SGHRS, CDR2 YFSETQ. The CDR3 sequence is CASSSPGLGIWFF. For the CDR3, the DNA is TGCGCCAGCAGCTCGCCGGGACTAGGTATTTGGTTCTTC.

V and J are TRBV7-9 and TRBJ1-4; D call uncertain. The V end was cut by 3 bases, the J end by 5 bases, with 4 bases between. The CDR3 sequence is 12 residues long. Germline CDR1 SEHNR, CDR2 FQNEAQ (reference sequence). In DNA, the CDR3 is TGTGCCAGCAGCTTTTCGAATGAAAAACTGTTTTTT. It encodes CASSFSNEKLFF.

This chain links TRBV28 with TRBJ1-4; D not resolved. The CDR3 sequence is 14 residues long. V lost 6 bases and J lost 7, with 15 bases in between. The germline CDR1 and CDR2 sequences are MDHEN and SYDVKM. The CDR3 DNA sequence: TGTGCCAGCAGGTCGCCGGGTGTAGTTGAAAAACTGTTTTTT. Its translation: CASRSPGVVEKLFF.

This chain joins TRBV2 and TRBJ2-7; 10 bases line up with TRBD2. CDR1 is SNHLY, CDR2 FYNNEI, per germline. The CDR3 consists of 18 residues. Germline trimming cut 2 bases from V and 3 bases from J; bases unmatched to any gene: 13. This CDR3 reads CASSEPRTSGSSGYEQYF. CDR3 nucleotide sequence: TGTGCCAGCAGTGAACCCCGGACTAGCGGAAGTAGTGGCTACGAGCAGTACTTC.

The rearrangement joins TRBV5-1 to TRBJ2-1; 9 bases align to TRBD1. After removal of 7 bases from V and 6 bases from J, the junction contained 11 bases not matched to a gene. In germline, CDR1 is SGHRS, CDR2 YFSETQ. The CDR3 totals 15 residues. This CDR3 reads CASRTGQGVGNEQFF. CDR3 DNA: TGCGCCAGCCGAACGGGACAGGGTGTGGGCAATGAGCAGTTCTTC.

The chain carries TRBV4-2 and TRBJ2-7; weak D call: TRBD2 (6 bases). This CDR3 has 15 residues. Germline lookup yields CDR1 LGHNA and CDR2 YNFKEQ. Trimming shortened V by 0 bases and J by 11 bases, and 20 bases separated the two germline ends. In nucleotides, the CDR3 is TGTGCCAGCAGCCAAGATATGGAGGGGAATTACGGGAAGTACTTC. Encoded protein: CASSQDMEGNYGKYF.

V and J are TRBV13 and TRBJ1-4; 9 nucleotides line up with TRBD1. V trimming: 4 bases; J trimming: 7 bases; junction bases outside the gene matches: 4. CDR1 and CDR2 (germline): PRHDT, FYEKMQ (reference sequence). The CDR3 totals 14 residues. CDR3 nucleotide sequence: TGTGCCAGCAGCTCCGGGACAGGGCCTGAAAAACTGTTTTTT. Amino acids: CASSSGTGPEKLFF.

The chain joins TRBV12-5 to TRBJ2-1, with unresolved D. V lost 5 bases and J lost 0, with 8 bases in between. The CDR3 sequence is 14 residues long. In germline, CDR1 is LGHNT, CDR2 FRNRAP. The CDR3 DNA reads TGTGCTAGTGGTCTGCTAAGCTCCTACAATGAGCAGTTCTTC. Translation: CASGLLSSYNEQFF.

This clone was seen just once. CDR3 nucleotides: TGCGCCAGCAGCGCCTTACGAGTGGGGCGAACAGGACTAGCGAGGTACGAGCAGTACTTC. Encoded protein: CASSALRVGRTGLARYEQYF. The V call is TRBV4-1, the J call TRBJ2-7; 9 positions agree with TRBD2. Germline V lookup: CDR1 MGHRA, CDR2 YSYEKL. There are 20 residues in the CDR3. V lost 5 bases and J lost 4; bases outside the gene matches: 24.

The chain employs TRBV10-1 and TRBJ2-1, with D maybe TRBD1 (7 bases). The CDR3 runs 14 residues. CDR1 WNHNN and CDR2 SYGVQD come from the germline V gene (reference sequence). The germline V and J ends were trimmed by 6 bases and 6 bases, with 15 bases remaining between them. In nucleotides, the CDR3 is TGCGCCAGCAGGGCAGGGGGGTCGGGCAATGAGCAGTTCTTC. Translated, it gives CASRAGGSGNEQFF.

The V call is TRBV27, the J call TRBJ2-6, with D unresolved. V lost 9 bases and J lost 0, with 6 bases in between. The CDR3 spans 13 residues. CDR1 MNHEY and CDR2 SMNVEV come from the germline V gene (reference sequence). The CDR3 region is CARDTSGANVLTF. The CDR3 DNA reads TGTGCCAGAGACACCTCTGGGGCCAACGTCCTGACTTTC.

The chain is built from TRBV19 and TRBJ1-3; D may be TRBD1 (5 bases). V lost 5 bases and J 0 bases, leaving 20 bases between the germline ends. Germline assignment: CDR1 LNHDA and CDR2 SQIVND (reference sequence). The CDR3 length is 18 residues. The CDR3: CASSRQTGMESSGNTIYF. The CDR3 DNA reads TGTGCCAGTAGTCGACAGACCGGCATGGAGAGCTCTGGAAACACCATATATTTT.

V gene TRBV5-1 combines with J gene TRBJ2-4; TRBD2 might be the D (6 bases). The V gene lost 3 bases and the J gene lost 0 bases, with 16 bases spanning the gap. Germline values: CDR1 SGHRS, CDR2 YFSETQ. This CDR3 region has 17 residues. The CDR3 nucleotides are TGCGCCAGCAGCTCGGAGGGAGCTGGGGCAGCCAAAAACATTCAGTACTTC. Translated, it gives CASSSEGAGAAKNIQYF. The full variable domain, in which reference TRBV5-1 and TRBJ2-4 provide the parts outside the CDR3, is KAGVTQTPRYLIKTRGQQVTLSCSPISGHRSVSWYQQTPGQGLQFLFEYFSETQRNKGNFPGRFSGRQFSNSRSEMNVSTLELGDSALYLCASSSEGAGAAKNIQYFGAGTRLSVL.

The chain recombines TRBV6-5 with TRBJ2-7, with a tentative D call TRBD2 (5 bases). This CDR3 spans 13 amino acids. CDR1 MNHEY and CDR2 SVGAGI come from the germline V gene. V lost 10 bases, J lost 0 bases, and 13 bases lay in between. The CDR3 nucleotides are TGTGCCACCAAAGCGGCGAGCTCCTACGAGCAGTACTTC. Amino acids: CATKAASSYEQYF.

The chain employs TRBV19 and TRBJ2-1; 7 nucleotides agree with TRBD1. Germline CDR1 is LNHDA and CDR2 is SQIVND (reference sequence). V dropped 5 bases and J dropped 6; count of bases not matched to a gene: 7. This CDR3 is 14 amino acids long. The CDR3 DNA is TGTGCCAGTAGTGCCGGACAGGAAATCAATGAGCAGTTCTTC. It translates to CASSAGQEINEQFF.

The chain couples TRBV18 to TRBJ1-5; D call uncertain. From germline, CDR1 is KGHSH and CDR2 LQKENI. V lost 3 bases to trimming and J lost 5 bases, with 8 bases between them. The CDR3 has 13 amino acids. CDR3 in DNA: TGTGCCAGCTCACCGGGCACTTATCAGCCCCAGCATTTT. Residues: CASSPGTYQPQHF. Full variable domain (outside the CDR3, taken from reference TRBV18 and TRBJ1-5): NAGVMQNPRHLVRRRGQEARLRCSPMKGHSHVYWYRQLPEEGLKFMVYLQKENIIDESGMPKERFSAEFPKEGPSILRIQQVVRGDSAAYFCASSPGTYQPQHFGDGTRLSIL.

This clone occurred once. The chain uses TRBV10-3 and TRBJ1-2; TRBD1 matches at 9 bases. Trimming at V came to 6 bases and at J to 4 bases, leaving 15 bases not matched to a gene. CDR1 is ENHRY, CDR2 SYGVKD, per germline. CDR3 length equals 17 residues. CDR3 sequence reads: CAISLRDRDPVGYGYTF. The CDR3 bases are TGTGCCATCAGCCTCCGGGACAGGGACCCCGTAGGCTATGGCTACACCTTC.

This chain uses TRBV18 with TRBJ2-7; TRBD2 might be the D (6 bases). V lost 6 bases and J lost 2, with 14 bases in between. The CDR3 totals 14 residues. Germline assignment: CDR1 KGHSH and CDR2 LQKENI. This chain's CDR3 is CASSQGSGPYEQYF. The CDR3 DNA follows: TGTGCCAGCTCCCAGGGTAGCGGACCCTACGAGCAGTACTTC. Using reference TRBV18 and TRBJ2-7 for the parts outside the CDR3, the full variable domain is NAGVMQNPRHLVRRRGQEARLRCSPMKGHSHVYWYRQLPEEGLKFMVYLQKENIIDESGMPKERFSAEFPKEGPSILRIQQVVRGDSAAYFCASSQGSGPYEQYFGPGTRLTVT.

DNA of the CDR3: TGTGCCAGCAGGTCTACTAGCATAGAGCAGTTCTTC. Translated: CASRSTSIEQFF. The rearrangement joins TRBV12-3 or TRBV12-4 to TRBJ2-1; possible D gene TRBD2, 6 bases. The CDR3 totals 12 residues. V lost 6 bases and J lost 10, with 13 bases in between.